The following is a T cell receptor beta chain sequence with its context. Its antigen is as yet unknown. The sample belongs to a study of Tregs in tolerant kidney transplant recipients. This table comes from immunoSEQ multiplex PCR, and its TCRdb copy is limited to in-frame clones, with some not included. The sample lists 90,000 or so clones, 93% occurring once. The nonmyeloablative bone marrow transplants came from related graft donors, with transient mixed chimerism. CD4+CD25+CD127- Tregs, CD4+CD25- non-Tregs, CD4 and CD8 cells were sorted. General study findings and limits: Tolerant patients' donor-specific Tregs expanded beyond overall Tregs, suggesting antigen-driven growth.

The CDR3 has 15 residues. V lost 6 bases and J lost 2; bases outside the gene matches: 8. Germline V CDR1 and CDR2: SSHAT, FNYEAQ (reference sequence). The chain recombines TRBV7-7 with TRBJ2-7, with 9 nucleotides matching TRBD2. This sequence was found in a human patient who received a combined kidney and bone marrow transplant. T cells may partly derive from the graft donor. This sample comprised CD4+ T cells from blood (PBMCs), obtained 12 months after the transplant. Here the CDR3 reads CASSLTSGPAYEQYF. CDR3 nucleotides: TGTGCCAGCAGTTTGACTAGCGGACCGGCCTACGAGCAGTACTTC. Using reference TRBV7-7 and TRBJ2-7 for the parts outside the CDR3, the full variable domain is GAGVSQSPRYKVTKRGQDVTLRCDPISSHATLYWYQQALGQGPEFLTYFNYEAQPDKSGLPSDRFSAERPEGSISTLTIQRTEQRDSAMYRCASSLTSGPAYEQYFGPGTRLTVT.